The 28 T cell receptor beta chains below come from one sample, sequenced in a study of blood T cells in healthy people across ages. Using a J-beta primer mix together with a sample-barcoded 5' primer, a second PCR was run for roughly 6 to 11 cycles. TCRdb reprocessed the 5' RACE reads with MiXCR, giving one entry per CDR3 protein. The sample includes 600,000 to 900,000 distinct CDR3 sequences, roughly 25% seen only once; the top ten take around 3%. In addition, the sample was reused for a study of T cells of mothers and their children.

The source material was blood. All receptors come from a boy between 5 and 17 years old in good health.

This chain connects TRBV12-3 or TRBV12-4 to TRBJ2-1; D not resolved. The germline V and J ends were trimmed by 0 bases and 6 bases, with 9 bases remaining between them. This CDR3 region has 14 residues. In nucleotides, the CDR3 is TGTGCCAGCAGTTTAGCGCTCCTGATCAATGAGCAGTTCTTC. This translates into CASSLALLINEQFF.

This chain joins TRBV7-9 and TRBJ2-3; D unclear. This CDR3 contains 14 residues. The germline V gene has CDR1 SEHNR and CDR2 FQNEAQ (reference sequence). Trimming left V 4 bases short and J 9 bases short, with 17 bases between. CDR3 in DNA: TGTGCCAGCAGCTCTCAACCGGTGGGCGGCACGCAGTATTTT. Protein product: CASSSQPVGGTQYF. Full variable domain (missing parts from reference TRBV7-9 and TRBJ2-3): DTGVSQNPRHKITKRGQNVTFRCDPISEHNRLYWYRQTLGQGPEFLTYFQNEAQLEKSRLLSDRFSAERPKGSFSTLEIQRTEQGDSAMYLCASSSQPVGGTQYFGPGTRLTVL.

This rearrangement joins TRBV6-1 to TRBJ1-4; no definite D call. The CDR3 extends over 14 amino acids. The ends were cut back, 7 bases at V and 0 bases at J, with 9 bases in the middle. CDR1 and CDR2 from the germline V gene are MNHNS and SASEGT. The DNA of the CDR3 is TGTGCCAGCATGTTGTCTGCAACTAATGAAAAACTGTTTTTT. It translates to CASMLSATNEKLFF.

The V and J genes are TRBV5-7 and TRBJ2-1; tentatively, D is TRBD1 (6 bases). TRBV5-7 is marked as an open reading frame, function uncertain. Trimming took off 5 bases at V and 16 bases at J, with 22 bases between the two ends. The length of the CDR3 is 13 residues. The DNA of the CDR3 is TGTGCCAGCAGTCGCCGGGACACTAGTTCCCAATTCTTC. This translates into CASSRRDTSSQFF.

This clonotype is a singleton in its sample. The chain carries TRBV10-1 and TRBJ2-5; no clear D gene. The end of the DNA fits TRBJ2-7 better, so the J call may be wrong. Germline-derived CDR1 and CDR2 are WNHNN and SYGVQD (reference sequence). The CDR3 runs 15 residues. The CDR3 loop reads CASSEATATLREQYF. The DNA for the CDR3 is TGCGCCAGCAGTGAAGCCACCGCCACCCTACGCGAGCAGTACTTC.

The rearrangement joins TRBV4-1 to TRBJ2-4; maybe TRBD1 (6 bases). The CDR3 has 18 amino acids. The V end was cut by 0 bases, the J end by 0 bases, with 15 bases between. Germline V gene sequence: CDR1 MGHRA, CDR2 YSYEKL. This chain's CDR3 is CASSQELVRGKAKNIQYF. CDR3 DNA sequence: TGCGCCAGCAGCCAAGAATTGGTCAGGGGTAAAGCCAAAAACATTCAGTACTTC.

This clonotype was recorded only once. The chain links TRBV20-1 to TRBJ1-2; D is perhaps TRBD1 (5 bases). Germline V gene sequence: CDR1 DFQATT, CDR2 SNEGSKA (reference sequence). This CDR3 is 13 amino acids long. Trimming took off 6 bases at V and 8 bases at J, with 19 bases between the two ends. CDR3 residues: CSATGLNLRGYTF. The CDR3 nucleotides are TGCAGTGCCACGGGACTAAACTTGAGGGGCTACACCTTC.

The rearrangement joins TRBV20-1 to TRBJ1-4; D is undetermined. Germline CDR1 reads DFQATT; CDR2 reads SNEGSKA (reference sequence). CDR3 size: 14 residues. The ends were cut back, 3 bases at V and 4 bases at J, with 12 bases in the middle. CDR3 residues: CSARTPQDNEKLFF. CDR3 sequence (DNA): TGCAGTGCTAGGACCCCGCAGGATAATGAAAAACTGTTTTTT.

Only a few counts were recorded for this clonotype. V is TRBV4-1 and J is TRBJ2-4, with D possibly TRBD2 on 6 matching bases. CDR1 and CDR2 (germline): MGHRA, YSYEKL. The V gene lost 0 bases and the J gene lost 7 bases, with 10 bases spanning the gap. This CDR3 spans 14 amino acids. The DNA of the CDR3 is TGCGCCAGCAGCCAAGAGCCTGGGGGGAACATTCAGTACTTC. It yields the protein CASSQEPGGNIQYF.

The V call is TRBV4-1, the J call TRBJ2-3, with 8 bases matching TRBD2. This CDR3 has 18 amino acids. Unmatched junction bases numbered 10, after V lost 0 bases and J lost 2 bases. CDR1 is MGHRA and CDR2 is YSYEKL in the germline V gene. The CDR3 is CASSQDRGTSGNTDTQYF. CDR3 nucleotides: TGCGCCAGCAGCCAAGATCGGGGTACTAGCGGAAACACAGATACGCAGTATTTT.

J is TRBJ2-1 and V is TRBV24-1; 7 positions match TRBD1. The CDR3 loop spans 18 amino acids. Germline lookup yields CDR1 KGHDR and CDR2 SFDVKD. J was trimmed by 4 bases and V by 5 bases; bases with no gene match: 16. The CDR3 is CATSATDIWDSRYNEQFF. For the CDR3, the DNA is TGTGCCACCAGTGCCACGGACATCTGGGACAGCCGTTACAATGAGCAGTTCTTC.

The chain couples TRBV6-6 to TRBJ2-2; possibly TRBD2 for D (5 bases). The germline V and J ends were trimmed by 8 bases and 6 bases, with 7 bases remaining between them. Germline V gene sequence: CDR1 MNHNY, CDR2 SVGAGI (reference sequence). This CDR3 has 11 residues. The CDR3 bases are TGTGCCAGCGGGAGTTCCGGGGAGCTGTTTTTT. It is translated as CASGSSGELFF.

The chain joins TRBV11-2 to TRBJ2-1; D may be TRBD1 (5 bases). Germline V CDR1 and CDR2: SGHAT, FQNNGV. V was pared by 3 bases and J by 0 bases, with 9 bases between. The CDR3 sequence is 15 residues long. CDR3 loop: CASSFRAGSYNEQFF. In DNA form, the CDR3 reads TGTGCCAGCAGCTTCAGGGCCGGCTCCTACAATGAGCAGTTCTTC.

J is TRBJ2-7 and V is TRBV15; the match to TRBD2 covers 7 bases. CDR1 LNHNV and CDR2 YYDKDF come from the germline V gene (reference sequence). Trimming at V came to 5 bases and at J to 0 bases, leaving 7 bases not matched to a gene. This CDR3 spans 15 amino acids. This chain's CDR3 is CATSGGDASSYEQYF. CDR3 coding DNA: TGTGCCACCAGCGGGGGGGATGCCAGCTCCTACGAGCAGTACTTC.

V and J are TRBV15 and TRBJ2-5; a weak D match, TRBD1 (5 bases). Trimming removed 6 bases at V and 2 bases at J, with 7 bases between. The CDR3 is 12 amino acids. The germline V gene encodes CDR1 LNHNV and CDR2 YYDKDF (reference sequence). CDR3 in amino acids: CATSRQQETQYF. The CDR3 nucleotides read TGTGCCACCAGTCGACAGCAAGAGACCCAGTACTTC. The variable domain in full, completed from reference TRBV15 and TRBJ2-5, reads DAMVIQNPRYQVTQFGKPVTLSCSQTLNHNVMYWYQQKSSQAPKLLFHYYDKDFNNEADTPDNFQSRRPNTSFCFLDIRSPGLGDTAMYLCATSRQQETQYFGPGTRLLVL.

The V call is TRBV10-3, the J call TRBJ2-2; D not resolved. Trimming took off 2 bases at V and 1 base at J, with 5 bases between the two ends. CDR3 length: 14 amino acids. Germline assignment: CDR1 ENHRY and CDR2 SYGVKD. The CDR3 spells CAISEERNTGELFF. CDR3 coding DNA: TGTGCCATCAGTGAGGAGAGGAACACCGGGGAGCTGTTTTTT.

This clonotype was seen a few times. The CDR3: CSVGQGGNYGYTF. The CDR3 nucleotides are TGCAGCGTTGGACAGGGAGGTAACTATGGCTACACCTTC. This chain links TRBV29-1 with TRBJ1-2, with 7 bases matching TRBD1. This CDR3 comprises 13 residues. Per the germline V gene, CDR1 is SQVTM and CDR2 is ANQGSEA. Trimming at V came to 4 bases and at J to 1 base, leaving 3 bases not matched to a gene. Full variable domain (outside the CDR3, taken from reference TRBV29-1 and TRBJ1-2): SAVISQKPSRDICQRGTSLTIQCQVDSQVTMMFWYRQQPGQSLTLIATANQGSEATYESGFVIDKFPISRPNLTFSTLTVSNMSPEDSSIYLCSVGQGGNYGYTFGSGTRLTVV.

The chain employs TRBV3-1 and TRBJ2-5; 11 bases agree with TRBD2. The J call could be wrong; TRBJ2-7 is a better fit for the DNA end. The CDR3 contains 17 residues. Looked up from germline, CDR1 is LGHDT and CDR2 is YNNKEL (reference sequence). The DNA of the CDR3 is TGTGCCAGCAGCCTAAGCCCAGCGACTAGCGGGGCGTACGAGCAGTACTTC. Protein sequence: CASSLSPATSGAYEQYF.

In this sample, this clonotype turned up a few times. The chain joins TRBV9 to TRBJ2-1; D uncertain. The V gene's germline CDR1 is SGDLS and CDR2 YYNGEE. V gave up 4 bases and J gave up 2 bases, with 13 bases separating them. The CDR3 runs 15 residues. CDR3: CASSSKGQTYNEQFF. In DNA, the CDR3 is TGTGCCAGCAGCTCAAAGGGCCAAACCTACAATGAGCAGTTCTTC.

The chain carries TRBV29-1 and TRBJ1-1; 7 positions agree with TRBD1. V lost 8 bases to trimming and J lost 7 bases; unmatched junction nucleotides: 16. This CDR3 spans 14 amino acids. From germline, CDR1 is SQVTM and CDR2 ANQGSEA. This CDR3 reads CSTRGTAGKHEAFF. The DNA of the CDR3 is TGCAGCACGCGAGGGACAGCGGGTAAGCATGAAGCTTTCTTT.

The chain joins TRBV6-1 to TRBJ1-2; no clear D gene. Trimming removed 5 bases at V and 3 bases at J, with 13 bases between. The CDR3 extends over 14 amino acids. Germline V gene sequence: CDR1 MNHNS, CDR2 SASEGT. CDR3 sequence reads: CASSFGREDYGYTF. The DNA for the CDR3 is TGTGCCAGCAGTTTTGGGAGGGAGGACTATGGCTACACCTTC.

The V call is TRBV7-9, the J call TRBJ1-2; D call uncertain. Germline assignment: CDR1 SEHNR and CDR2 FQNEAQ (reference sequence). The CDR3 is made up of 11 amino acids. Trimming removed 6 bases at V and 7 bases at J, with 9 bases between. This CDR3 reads CASSLPGGYTF. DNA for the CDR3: TGTGCCAGCAGTCTACCCGGTGGCTACACCTTC.

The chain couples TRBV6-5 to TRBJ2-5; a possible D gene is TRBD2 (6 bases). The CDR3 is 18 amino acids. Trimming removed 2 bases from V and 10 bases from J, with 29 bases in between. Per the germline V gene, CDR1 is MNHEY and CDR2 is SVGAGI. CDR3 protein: CASSYEVEGGDPLQDQYF. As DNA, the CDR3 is TGTGCCAGCAGTTACGAAGTGGAAGGCGGGGACCCCCTCCAGGACCAGTACTTC.

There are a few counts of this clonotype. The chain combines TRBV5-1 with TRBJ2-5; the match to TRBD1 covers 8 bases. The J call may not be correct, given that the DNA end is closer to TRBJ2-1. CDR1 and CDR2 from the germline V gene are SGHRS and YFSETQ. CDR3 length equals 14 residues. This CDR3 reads CASSLRGDRNEQFF. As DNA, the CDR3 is TGCGCCAGCAGCTTGCGCGGGGACAGGAATGAGCAGTTCTTC.

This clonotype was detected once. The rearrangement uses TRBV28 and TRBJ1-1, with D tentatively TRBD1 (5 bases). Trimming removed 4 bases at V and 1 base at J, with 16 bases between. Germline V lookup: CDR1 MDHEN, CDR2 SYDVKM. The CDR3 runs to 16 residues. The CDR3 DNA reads TGTGCCAGCAGTTCTTTGACTCCCGACAGGAACACTGAAGCTTTCTTT. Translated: CASSSLTPDRNTEAFF.

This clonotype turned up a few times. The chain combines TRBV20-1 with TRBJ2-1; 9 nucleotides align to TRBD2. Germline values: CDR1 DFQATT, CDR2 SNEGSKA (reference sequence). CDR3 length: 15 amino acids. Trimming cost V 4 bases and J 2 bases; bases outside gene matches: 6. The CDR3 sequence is CSANKAGGTYNEQFF. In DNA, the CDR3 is TGCAGTGCTAACAAAGCGGGGGGCACCTACAATGAGCAGTTCTTC.

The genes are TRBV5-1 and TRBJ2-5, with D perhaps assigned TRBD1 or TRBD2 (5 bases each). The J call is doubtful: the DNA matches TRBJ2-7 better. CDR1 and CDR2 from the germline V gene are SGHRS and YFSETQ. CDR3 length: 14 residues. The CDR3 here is CASSLEPRGYEQYF. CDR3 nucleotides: TGCGCCAGCAGCTTGGAACCGAGGGGCTACGAGCAGTACTTC.

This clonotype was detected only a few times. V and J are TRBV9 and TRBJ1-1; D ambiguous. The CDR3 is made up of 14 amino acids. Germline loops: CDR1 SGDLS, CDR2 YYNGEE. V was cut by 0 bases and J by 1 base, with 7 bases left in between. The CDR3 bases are TGTGCCAGCAGCGTAGAACCGAAGAACACTGAAGCTTTCTTT. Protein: CASSVEPKNTEAFF.